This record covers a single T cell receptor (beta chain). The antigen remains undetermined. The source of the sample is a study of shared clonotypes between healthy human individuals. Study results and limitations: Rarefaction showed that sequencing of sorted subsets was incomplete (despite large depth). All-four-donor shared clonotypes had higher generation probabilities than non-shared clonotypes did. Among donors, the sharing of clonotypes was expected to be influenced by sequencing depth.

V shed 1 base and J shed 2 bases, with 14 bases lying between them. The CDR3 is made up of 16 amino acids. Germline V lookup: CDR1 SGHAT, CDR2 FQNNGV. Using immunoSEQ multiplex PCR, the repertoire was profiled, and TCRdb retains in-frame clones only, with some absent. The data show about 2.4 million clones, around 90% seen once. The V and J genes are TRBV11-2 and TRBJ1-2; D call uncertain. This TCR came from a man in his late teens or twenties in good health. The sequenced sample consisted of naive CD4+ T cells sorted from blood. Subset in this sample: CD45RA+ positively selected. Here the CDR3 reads CASSLALANPNYGYTF. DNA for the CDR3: TGTGCCAGCAGCTTAGCCCTAGCGAATCCAAACTATGGCTACACCTTC.